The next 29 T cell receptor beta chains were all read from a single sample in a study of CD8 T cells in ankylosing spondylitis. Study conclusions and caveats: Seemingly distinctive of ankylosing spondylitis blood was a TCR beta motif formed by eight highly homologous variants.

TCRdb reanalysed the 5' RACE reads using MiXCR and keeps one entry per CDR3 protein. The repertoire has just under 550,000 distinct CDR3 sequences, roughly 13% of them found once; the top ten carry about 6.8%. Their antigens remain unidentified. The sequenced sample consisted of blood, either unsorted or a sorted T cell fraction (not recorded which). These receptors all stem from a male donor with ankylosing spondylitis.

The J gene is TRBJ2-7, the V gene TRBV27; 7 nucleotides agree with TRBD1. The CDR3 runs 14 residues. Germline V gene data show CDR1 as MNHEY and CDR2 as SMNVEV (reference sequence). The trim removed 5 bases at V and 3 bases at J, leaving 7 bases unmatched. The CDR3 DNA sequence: TGTGCCAGCAGTGTACAGGGGACCATCTACGAGCAGTACTTC. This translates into CASSVQGTIYEQYF.

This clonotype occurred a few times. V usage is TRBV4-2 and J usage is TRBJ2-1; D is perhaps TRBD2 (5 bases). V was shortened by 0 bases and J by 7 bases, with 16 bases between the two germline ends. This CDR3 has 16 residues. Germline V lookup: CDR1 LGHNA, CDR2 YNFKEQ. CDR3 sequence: CASSQEAAALTNEQFF. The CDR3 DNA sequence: TGTGCCAGCAGCCAAGAAGCAGCGGCCCTTACGAATGAGCAGTTCTTC.

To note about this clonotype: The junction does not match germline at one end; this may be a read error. CDR3 nucleotide sequence: TGTGCCACCAGTGAAACAGGGTACCAAGAGACCCAGTACTTC. This sequence encodes CATSETGYQETQYF. V and J are TRBV6-1 and TRBJ2-5, with D possibly TRBD1 on 6 matching bases. Looked up from germline, CDR1 is MNHNS and CDR2 is SASEGT. The CDR3 sequence is 14 residues long.

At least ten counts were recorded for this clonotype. CDR3: CASSPGTSGRRLETQYF. CDR3 DNA sequence: TGTGCCAGCAGCCCCGGGACTAGCGGGAGAAGGTTGGAGACCCAGTACTTC. V and J are TRBV3-1 and TRBJ2-5, with 14 bases that match TRBD2. The CDR3 consists of 17 residues. V lost 4 bases to trimming and J lost 5 bases; unmatched junction nucleotides: 9. Germline assignment: CDR1 LGHDT and CDR2 YNNKEL (reference sequence).

CDR3 protein: CASSLRDSQETQYF. The CDR3 nucleotides read TGCGCCAGCAGCCTCCGGGACAGCCAAGAGACCCAGTACTTC. This chain joins TRBV4-1 and TRBJ2-5; 7 bases match TRBD1. Germline V gives CDR1 MGHRA, CDR2 YSYEKL. The ends lost 4 bases at V and 1 base at J; junction bases unmatched: 3. CDR3 size: 14 residues.

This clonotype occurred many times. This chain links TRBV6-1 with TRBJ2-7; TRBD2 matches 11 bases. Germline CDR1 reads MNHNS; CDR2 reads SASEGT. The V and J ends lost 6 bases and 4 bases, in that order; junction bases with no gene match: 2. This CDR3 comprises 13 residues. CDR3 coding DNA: TGTGCCAGCAGGGGGACTAGCGGTTACGAGCAGTACGTC. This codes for CASRGTSGYEQYV.

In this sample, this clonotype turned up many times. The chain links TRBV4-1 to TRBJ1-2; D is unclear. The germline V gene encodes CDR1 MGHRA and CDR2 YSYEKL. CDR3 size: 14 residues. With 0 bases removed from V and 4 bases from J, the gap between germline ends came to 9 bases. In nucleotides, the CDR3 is TGCGCCAGCAGCCAAGACGCAGACGGCTATGGCTACACCTTC. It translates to CASSQDADGYGYTF.

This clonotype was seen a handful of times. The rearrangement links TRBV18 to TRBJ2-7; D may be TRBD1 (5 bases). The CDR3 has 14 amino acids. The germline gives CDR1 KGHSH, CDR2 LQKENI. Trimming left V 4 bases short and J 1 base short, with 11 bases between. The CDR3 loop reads CASSQYTGSYEQYV. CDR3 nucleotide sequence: TGTGCCAGCTCACAGTATACAGGTTCCTACGAGCAGTACGTC.

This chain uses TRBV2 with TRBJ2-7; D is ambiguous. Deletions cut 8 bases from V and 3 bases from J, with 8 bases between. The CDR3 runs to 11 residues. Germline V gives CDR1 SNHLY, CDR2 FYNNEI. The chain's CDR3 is CASGRNYEQYV. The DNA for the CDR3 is TGTGCCAGCGGGCGGAACTACGAGCAGTACGTC.

The CDR3 reads CASSHRGNLLFSTDTQYF. CDR3 DNA sequence: TGTGCCAGCAGCCACCGCGGCAACCTCCTATTTAGCACAGATACGCAGTATTTT. The rearrangement uses TRBV4-2 and TRBJ2-3; no clear D gene. The V and J ends lost 3 bases and 0 bases respectively, with 19 bases between them. CDR1 and CDR2 from the germline V gene are LGHNA and YNFKEQ. This CDR3 has 18 amino acids.

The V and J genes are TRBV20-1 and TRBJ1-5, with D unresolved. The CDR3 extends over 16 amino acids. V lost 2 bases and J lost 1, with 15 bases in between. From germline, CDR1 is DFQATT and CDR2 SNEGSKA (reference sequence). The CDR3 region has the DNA TGCAGTGCTAGAAACCCGGCACCCCAAAGCAATCAGCCCCAGCATTTT. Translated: CSARNPAPQSNQPQHF.

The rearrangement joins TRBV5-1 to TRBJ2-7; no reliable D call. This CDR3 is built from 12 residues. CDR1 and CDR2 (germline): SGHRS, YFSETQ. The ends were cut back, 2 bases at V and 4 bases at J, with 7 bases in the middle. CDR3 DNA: TGCGCCAGCAGCTTTTCCCTATACGAGCAGTACTTC. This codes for CASSFSLYEQYF.

In DNA form, the CDR3 reads TGTGCCACCAGTGATTTGGCAGCGGGAGGTGGGACAGATACGCAGTATTTT. Amino acids: CATSDLAAGGGTDTQYF. This rearrangement joins TRBV24-1 to TRBJ2-3; 9 bases line up with TRBD2. CDR3 length: 17 amino acids. Germline-derived CDR1 and CDR2 are KGHDR and SFDVKD. V was pared by 0 bases and J by 3 bases, with 6 bases of the junction left unmatched.

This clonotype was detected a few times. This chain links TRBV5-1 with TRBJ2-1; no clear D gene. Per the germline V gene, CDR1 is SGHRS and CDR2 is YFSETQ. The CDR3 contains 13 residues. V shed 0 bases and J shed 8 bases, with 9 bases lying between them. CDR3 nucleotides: TGCGCCAGCAGCTTGGGGGTTGGGGATGAGCAGTTCTTC. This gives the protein CASSLGVGDEQFF.

CDR3 DNA sequence: TGTGCCAGCAGCGCCGGTCTAGCGGGAGGGCCTTACAATGAGCAGTTCTTC. The encoded protein is CASSAGLAGGPYNEQFF. The rearrangement uses TRBV9 and TRBJ2-1; TRBD2 matches at 12 bases. CDR3 length equals 17 residues. The germline CDR1 and CDR2 sequences are SGDLS and YYNGEE. Losses at the gene ends were 3 bases for V and 4 bases for J; bases not matched to a gene: 8.

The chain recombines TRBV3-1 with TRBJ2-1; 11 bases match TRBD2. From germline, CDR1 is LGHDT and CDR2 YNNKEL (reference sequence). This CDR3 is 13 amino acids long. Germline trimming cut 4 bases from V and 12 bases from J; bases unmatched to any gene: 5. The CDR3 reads CASSPHSGRGQFF. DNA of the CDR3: TGTGCCAGCAGCCCTCATAGCGGGAGGGGGCAGTTCTTC.

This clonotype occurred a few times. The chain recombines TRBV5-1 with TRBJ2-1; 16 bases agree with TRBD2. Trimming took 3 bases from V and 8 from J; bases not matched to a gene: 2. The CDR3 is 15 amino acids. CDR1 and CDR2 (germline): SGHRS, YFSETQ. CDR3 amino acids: CASSSGTSGRDEQFF. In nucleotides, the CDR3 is TGCGCCAGCAGCTCCGGGACTAGCGGGAGGGATGAGCAGTTCTTC. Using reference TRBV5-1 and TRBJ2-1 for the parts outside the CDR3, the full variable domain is KAGVTQTPRYLIKTRGQQVTLSCSPISGHRSVSWYQQTPGQGLQFLFEYFSETQRNKGNFPGRFSGRQFSNSRSEMNVSTLELGDSALYLCASSSGTSGRDEQFFGPGTRLTVL.

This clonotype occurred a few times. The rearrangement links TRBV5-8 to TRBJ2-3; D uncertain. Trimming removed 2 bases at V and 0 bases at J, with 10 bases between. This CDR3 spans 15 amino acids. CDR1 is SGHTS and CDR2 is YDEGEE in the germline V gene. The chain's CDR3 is CASSFRPASTDTQYF. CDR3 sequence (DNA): TGTGCCAGCAGCTTCCGGCCAGCTAGCACAGATACGCAGTATTTT.

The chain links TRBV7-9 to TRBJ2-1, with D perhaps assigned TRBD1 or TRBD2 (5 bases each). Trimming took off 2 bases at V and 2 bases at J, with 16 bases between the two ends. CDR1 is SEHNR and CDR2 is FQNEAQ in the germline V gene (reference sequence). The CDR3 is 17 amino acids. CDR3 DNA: TGTGCCAGCAGCTTAAGGGGACCCAGAAGAACCTACAATGAGCAGTTCTTC. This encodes CASSLRGPRRTYNEQFF.

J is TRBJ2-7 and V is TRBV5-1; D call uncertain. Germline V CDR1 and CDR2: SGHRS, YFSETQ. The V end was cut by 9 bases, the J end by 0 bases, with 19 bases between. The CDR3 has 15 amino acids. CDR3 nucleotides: TGCGCCATCGCCCCGCAAGGGAAAACCTCCTACGAGCAGTACTTC. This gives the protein CAIAPQGKTSYEQYF.

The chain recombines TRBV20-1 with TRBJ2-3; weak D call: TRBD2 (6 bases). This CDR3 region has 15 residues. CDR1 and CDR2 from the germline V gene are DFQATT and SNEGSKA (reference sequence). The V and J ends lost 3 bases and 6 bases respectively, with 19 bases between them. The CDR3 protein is CSASRRLANLDTQYF. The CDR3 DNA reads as TGCAGTGCTAGCCGTCGGCTAGCGAACTTGGATACGCAGTATTTT.

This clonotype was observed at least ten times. The CDR3 DNA sequence: TGTGCCATCAGGGTTCCCGGGAGAAGCGGGGAGCTGTTTTTT. Amino acids: CAIRVPGRSGELFF. This sequence joins TRBV10-3 and TRBJ2-2, with D possibly TRBD2 on 6 matching bases. The CDR3 contains 14 residues. V was trimmed by 6 bases and J by 7 bases, leaving 15 bases between them. Germline CDR1 is ENHRY and CDR2 is SYGVKD.

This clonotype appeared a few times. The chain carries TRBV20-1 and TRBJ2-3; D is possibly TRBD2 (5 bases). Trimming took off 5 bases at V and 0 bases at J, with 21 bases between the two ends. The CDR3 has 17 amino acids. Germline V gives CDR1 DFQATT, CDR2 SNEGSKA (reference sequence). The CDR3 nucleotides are TGCAGTGCTCCCGAGAGCGGTTCTTTCGCTAGCACAGATACGCAGTATTTT. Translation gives CSAPESGSFASTDTQYF.

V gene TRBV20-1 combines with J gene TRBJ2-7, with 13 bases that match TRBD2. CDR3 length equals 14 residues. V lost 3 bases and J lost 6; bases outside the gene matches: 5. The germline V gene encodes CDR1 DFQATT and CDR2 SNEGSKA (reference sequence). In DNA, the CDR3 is TGCAGTGCTAGGGTGGGACTAGCGGGAAGCGAGCAGTACTTC. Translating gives CSARVGLAGSEQYF.

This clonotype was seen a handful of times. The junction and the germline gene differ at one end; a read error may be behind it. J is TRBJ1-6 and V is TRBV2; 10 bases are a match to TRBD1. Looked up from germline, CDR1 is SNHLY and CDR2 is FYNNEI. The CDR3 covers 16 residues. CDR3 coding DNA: TGTGCCAGCGGTGAGCCTACGGACAGGGGGTGGTCACCCCTCCACTTT. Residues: CASGEPTDRGWSPLHF.

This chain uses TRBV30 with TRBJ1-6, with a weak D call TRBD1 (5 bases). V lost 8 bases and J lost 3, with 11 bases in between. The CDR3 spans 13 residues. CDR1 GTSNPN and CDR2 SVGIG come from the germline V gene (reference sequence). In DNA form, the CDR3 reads TGTGCCGTTCGACAGTACTATAATTCACCCCTCCACTTT. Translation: CAVRQYYNSPLHF.

CDR3 DNA: TGTGCCAGCAGTCAAGAAACTGGGACTGTGCAGTATTTT. As protein: CASSQETGTVQYF. The rearrangement uses TRBV12-3 or TRBV12-4 and TRBJ2-3, with TRBD2 as a possible D gene (6 bases). The CDR3 runs to 13 residues. V gave up 5 bases and J gave up 11 bases, with 17 bases separating them.

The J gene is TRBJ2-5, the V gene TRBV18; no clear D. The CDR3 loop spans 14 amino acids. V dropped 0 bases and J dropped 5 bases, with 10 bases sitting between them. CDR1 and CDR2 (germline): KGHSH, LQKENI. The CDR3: CASSPPWGQETQYF. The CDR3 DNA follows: TGTGCCAGCTCACCACCCTGGGGTCAGGAGACCCAGTACTTC.

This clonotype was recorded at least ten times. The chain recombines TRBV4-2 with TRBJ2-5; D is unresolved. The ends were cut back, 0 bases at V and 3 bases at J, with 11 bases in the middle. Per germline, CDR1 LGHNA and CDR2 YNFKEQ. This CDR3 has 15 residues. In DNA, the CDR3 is TGTGCCAGCAGCCAAGATGGAAGCGAGGAAGAGACCCAGTACTTC. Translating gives CASSQDGSEEETQYF.